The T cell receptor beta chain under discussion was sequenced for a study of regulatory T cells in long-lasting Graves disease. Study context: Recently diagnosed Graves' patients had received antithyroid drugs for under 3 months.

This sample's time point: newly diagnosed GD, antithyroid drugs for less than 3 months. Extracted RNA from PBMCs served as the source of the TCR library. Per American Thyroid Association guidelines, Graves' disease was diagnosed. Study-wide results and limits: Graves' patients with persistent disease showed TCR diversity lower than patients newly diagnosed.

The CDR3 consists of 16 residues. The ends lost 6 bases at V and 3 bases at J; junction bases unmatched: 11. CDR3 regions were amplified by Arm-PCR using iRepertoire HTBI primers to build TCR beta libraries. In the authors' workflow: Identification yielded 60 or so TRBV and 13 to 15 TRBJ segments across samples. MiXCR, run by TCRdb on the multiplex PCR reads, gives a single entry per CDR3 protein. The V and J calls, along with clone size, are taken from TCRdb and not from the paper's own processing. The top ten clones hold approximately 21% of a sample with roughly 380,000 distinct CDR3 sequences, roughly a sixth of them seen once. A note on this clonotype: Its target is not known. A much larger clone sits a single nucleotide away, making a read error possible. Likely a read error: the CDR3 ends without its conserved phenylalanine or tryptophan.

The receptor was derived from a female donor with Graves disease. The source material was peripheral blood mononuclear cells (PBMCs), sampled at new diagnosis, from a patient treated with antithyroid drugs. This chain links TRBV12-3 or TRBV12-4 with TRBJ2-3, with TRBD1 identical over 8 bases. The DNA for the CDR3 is TGTGCCAGCAGCAAACGAGCAGGGGGCTTAACAGATACGCAGTATCTT. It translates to CASSKRAGGLTDTQYL.